This is a list of T cell receptor beta chains from one sample in a study of OX40 agonist ivuxolimab in advanced cancers. Assay: immunoSEQ multiplex PCR; the TCRdb copy retains only in-frame clones and omits some. The repertoire holds about 55,000 clones, with approximately 80% as singletons. The input for sequencing was CD4+ or CD8+ T cells sorted from blood, taken in a trial of the OX40 agonist ivuxolimab. These receptors were obtained from an adult with an advanced solid tumor such as melanoma, head and neck, liver or kidney cancer. CDR3s include the opening cysteine and the closing phenylalanine or tryptophan. Each record gives: CDR3 protein, CDR3 DNA, J gene, V gene, D gene, clone size. The D gene is left open where the match is weak. Only some rows state a clone size, as once, few, many or a class for expanded clones.

CDR3: CASSFGFGYTDTQYF
DNA: TGTGCCAGCAGCTTCGGCTTCGGTTACACAGATACGCAGTATTTT
J: TRBJ2-3
V: TRBV11-3
D: .
size: .

CDR3: CASSSYTGGSETQYF
DNA: TGTGCCAGCTCCTCCTATACAGGGGGGTCAGAGACCCAGTACTTC
J: TRBJ2-5
V: TRBV28
D: TRBD1
size: few

CDR3: CASSFGRALTGELFF
DNA: TGTGCCAGCAGCTTCGGGAGGGCCTTAACCGGGGAGCTGTTTTTT
J: TRBJ2-2
V: TRBV7-2
D: TRBD2
size: once

CDR3: CASTERAAGRGEQFF
DNA: TGTGCCAGCACAGAAAGGGCAGCGGGAAGAGGTGAGCAGTTCTTC
J: TRBJ2-1
V: TRBV27
D: TRBD2
size: .

CDR3: CASSLGGSRGQETQYF
DNA: TGTGCCAGCAGCTTAGGAGGTTCCCGAGGCCAAGAGACCCAGTACTTC
J: TRBJ2-5
V: TRBV7-2
D: .
size: .

CDR3: CASEGNNQPQHF
DNA: TGTGCCAGCGAGGGGAACAATCAGCCCCAGCATTTT
J: TRBJ1-5
V: TRBV6-6
D: .
size: .

CDR3: CASSLGGALNF
DNA: TGTGCCAGCAGTTTGGGCGGGGCCCTTAACTTC
J: TRBJ2-5
V: TRBV28
D: .
size: .

CDR3: CASSSGTSGRVDEQYF
DNA: TGCGCCAGCAGCTCCGGGACTAGCGGGAGGGTCGACGAGCAGTACTTC
J: TRBJ2-7
V: TRBV5-1
D: TRBD2
size: .

CDR3: CASSLPKGTGKHEQYF
DNA: TGTGCCAGCAGCTTACCCAAGGGGACAGGGAAGCACGAGCAGTACTTC
J: TRBJ2-7
V: TRBV7-3
D: TRBD1
size: once

CDR3: CASSLALGEQYF
DNA: TGTGCCAGCAGCTTAGCGCTTGGCGAGCAGTACTTC
J: TRBJ2-7
V: TRBV7-9
D: .
size: .

CDR3: CASSLGQGKGYEQYF
DNA: TGTGCCAGCTCACTCGGACAGGGGAAGGGCTACGAGCAGTACTTC
J: TRBJ2-7
V: TRBV18
D: TRBD1
size: once

CDR3: CASTRDIGNYGYTF
DNA: TGCGCCAGCACCCGGGACATCGGAAACTATGGCTACACCTTC
J: TRBJ1-2
V: TRBV10-1
D: .
size: .

CDR3: CASRLPGQLFGQPQHF
DNA: TGTGCCAGCAGGCTACCGGGACAGCTTTTCGGTCAGCCCCAGCATTTT
J: TRBJ1-5
V: TRBV28
D: TRBD1
size: .

CDR3: CASSLRKGAGTEAFF
DNA: TGTGCCAGCAGCTTACGGAAGGGGGCAGGGACTGAAGCTTTCTTT
J: TRBJ1-1
V: TRBV7-9
D: TRBD1
size: .

CDR3: CASSLPDTQYF
DNA: TGTGCCAGCAGTCTCCCGGATACGCAGTATTTT
J: TRBJ2-3
V: TRBV6-6
D: .
size: .

CDR3: CASSFQHANYQPQHF
DNA: TGTGCCAGCAGCTTTCAACACGCAAACTATCAGCCCCAGCATTTT
J: TRBJ1-5
V: TRBV7-2
D: .
size: .

CDR3: CASSLFQERHEQYF
DNA: TGTGCCAGCAGCTTGTTCCAGGAGCGCCACGAGCAGTACTTC
J: TRBJ2-7
V: TRBV5-4
D: .
size: .

CDR3: CASSPGQGKVGGYTF
DNA: TGTGCCAGCAGCCCGGGACAGGGGAAGGTGGGTGGCTACACCTTC
J: TRBJ1-2
V: TRBV7-9
D: TRBD1
size: .

CDR3: CASSIRVSREAFF
DNA: TGTGCCAGCAGCATAAGGGTCAGCCGTGAAGCTTTCTTT
J: TRBJ1-1
V: TRBV7-2
D: .
size: .

CDR3: CASSLGPTPVPQHF
DNA: TGTGCCAGCAGCTTAGGACCCACTCCGGTACCCCAGCATTTT
J: TRBJ1-5
V: TRBV7-2
D: .
size: .

CDR3: CASSLSPRGDNEQFF
DNA: TGTGCCAGTAGCTTATCGCCCAGGGGGGACAATGAGCAGTTCTTC
J: TRBJ2-1
V: TRBV19
D: .
size: once

CDR3: CASSLVGRGNTEAFF
DNA: TGCGCCAGCAGCTTGGTGGGTCGCGGGAACACTGAAGCTTTCTTT
J: TRBJ1-1
V: TRBV5-1
D: .
size: .

CDR3: CASSFPGSGQETQYF
DNA: TGTGCCAGCAGTTTTCCGGGGTCAGGCCAAGAGACCCAGTACTTC
J: TRBJ2-5
V: TRBV28
D: .
size: few

CDR3: CASGRVYTGELFF
DNA: TGTGCCAGCGGCAGGGTATATACCGGGGAGCTGTTTTTT
J: TRBJ2-2
V: TRBV7-2
D: .
size: .

CDR3: CASSYHRGFAELFF
DNA: TGTGCCAGCAGTTACCACAGAGGGTTTGCGGAGCTGTTTTTT
J: TRBJ2-2
V: TRBV6-5
D: .
size: few

CDR3: CASSQNPAGGPKNIQYF
DNA: TGCGCCAGCAGCCAAAACCCCGCGGGGGGGCCCAAAAACATTCAGTACTTC
J: TRBJ2-4
V: TRBV4-1
D: TRBD2
size: .

CDR3: CASSMVQGYEQYF
DNA: TGTGCCAGTAGTATGGTGCAGGGCTACGAGCAGTACTTC
J: TRBJ2-7
V: TRBV19
D: .
size: .

CDR3: CASSLSGTGGRVYGYTF
DNA: TGTGCCAGCAGCTTGTCGGGTACGGGGGGCCGAGTTTATGGCTACACCTTC
J: TRBJ1-2
V: TRBV5-4
D: .
size: .